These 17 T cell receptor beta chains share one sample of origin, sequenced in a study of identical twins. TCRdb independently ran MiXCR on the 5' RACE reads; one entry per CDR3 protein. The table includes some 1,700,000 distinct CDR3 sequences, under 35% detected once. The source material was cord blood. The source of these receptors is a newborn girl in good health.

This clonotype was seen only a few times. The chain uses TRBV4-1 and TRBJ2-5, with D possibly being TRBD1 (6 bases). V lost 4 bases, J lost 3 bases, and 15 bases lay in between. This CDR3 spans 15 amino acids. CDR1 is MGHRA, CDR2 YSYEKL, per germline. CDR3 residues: CASSRTLRGEETQYF. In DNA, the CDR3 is TGCGCCAGCAGCCGAACCCTCAGGGGAGAAGAGACCCAGTACTTC.

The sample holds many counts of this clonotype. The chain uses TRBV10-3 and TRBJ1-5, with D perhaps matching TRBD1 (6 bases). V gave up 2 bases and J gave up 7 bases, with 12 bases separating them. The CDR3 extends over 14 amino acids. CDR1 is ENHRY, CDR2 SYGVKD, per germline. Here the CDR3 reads CAISENRDGQPQHF. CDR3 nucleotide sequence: TGTGCCATCAGTGAGAACAGGGATGGGCAGCCCCAGCATTTT.

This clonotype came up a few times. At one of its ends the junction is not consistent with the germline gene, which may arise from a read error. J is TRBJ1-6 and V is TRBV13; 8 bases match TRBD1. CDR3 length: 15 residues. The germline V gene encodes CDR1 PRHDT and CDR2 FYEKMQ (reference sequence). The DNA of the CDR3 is TGTGCCAGCAGCGGTCGGACAGGGTATAATTCACCCCCCCACTTT. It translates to CASSGRTGYNSPPHF.

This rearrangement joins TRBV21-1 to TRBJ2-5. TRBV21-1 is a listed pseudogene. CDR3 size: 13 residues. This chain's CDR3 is CASSKEKKETQYF. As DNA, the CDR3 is TGTGCCAGCAGCAAAGAAAAGAAAGAGACCCAGTACTTC.

The CDR3 DNA reads as TGTGCCAGCAGTGACTATAGACTAGCGGGAGCCTCCTACAATGAGCAGTTCTTC. Its protein is CASSDYRLAGASYNEQFF. The chain employs TRBV6-2 or TRBV6-3 and TRBJ2-1; TRBD2 aligns across 12 bases. The germline CDR1 and CDR2 sequences are MNHEY and SVGEGT. The V gene end was trimmed by 5 bases and the J gene end by 0 bases; junction bases not matched to a gene: 8. CDR3 size: 18 residues.

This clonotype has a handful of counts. CDR3 region: CAAGGGSNNEQFF. The CDR3, as DNA: TGTGCTGCAGGTGGGGGGTCCAACAATGAGCAGTTCTTC. J is TRBJ2-1 and V is TRBV2, with a weak D call TRBD2 (6 bases). CDR1 is SNHLY and CDR2 is FYNNEI in the germline V gene. The length of the CDR3 is 13 residues.

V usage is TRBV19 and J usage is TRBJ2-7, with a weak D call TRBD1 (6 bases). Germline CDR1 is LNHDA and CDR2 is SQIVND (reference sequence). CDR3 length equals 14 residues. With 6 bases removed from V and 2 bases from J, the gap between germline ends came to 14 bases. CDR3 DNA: TGTGCCAGTAGGCCACAGGGCGTTGCCTACGAGCAGTACTTC. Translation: CASRPQGVAYEQYF.

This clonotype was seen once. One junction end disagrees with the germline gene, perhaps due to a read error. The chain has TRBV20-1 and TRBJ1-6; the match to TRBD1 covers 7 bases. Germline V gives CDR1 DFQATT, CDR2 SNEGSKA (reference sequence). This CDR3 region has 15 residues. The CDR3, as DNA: TGCAGTGCTAGGTTGAACCGGGACAGAAATTCACCCCCCCACTTT. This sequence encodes CSARLNRDRNSPPHF.

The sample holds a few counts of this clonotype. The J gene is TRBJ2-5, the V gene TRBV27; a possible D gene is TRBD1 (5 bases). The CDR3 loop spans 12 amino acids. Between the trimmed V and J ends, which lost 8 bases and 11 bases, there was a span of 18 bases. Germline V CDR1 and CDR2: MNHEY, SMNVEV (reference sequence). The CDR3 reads CASSTLGRQQYF. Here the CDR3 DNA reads TGTGCCAGCTCCACCTTGGGCCGACAGCAGTACTTC.

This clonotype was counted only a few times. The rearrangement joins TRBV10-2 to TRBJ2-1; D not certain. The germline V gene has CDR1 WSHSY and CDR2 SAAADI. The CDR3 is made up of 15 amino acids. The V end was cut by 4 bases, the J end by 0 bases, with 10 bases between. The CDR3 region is CASSGPQSSYNEQFF. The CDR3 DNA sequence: TGCGCCAGCAGTGGACCTCAGAGCTCCTACAATGAGCAGTTCTTC.

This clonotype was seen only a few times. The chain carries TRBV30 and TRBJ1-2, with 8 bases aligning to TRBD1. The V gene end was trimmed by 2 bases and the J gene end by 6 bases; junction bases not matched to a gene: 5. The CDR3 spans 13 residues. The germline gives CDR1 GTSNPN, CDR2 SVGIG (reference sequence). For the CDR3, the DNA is TGTGCCTGGAGTCCTGGACAGGGTCATGGCTACACCTTC. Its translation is CAWSPGQGHGYTF.

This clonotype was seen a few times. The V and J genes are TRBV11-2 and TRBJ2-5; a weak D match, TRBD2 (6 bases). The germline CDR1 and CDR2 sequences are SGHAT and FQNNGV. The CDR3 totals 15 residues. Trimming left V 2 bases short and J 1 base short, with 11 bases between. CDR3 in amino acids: CASSLLGTPQETQYF. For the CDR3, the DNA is TGTGCCAGCAGCTTACTCGGGACTCCCCAAGAGACCCAGTACTTC.

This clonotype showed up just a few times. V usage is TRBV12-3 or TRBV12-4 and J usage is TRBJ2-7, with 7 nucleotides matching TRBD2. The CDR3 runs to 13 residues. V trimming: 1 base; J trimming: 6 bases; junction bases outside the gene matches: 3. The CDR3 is CASSLGDYTEQYF. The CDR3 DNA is TGTGCCAGCAGTTTAGGGGACTACACCGAGCAGTACTTC.

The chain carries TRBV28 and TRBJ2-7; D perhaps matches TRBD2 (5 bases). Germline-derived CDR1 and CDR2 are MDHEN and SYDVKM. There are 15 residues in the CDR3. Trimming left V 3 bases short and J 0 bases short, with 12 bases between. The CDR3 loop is CASSFRVASSYEQYF. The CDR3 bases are TGTGCCAGCAGTTTTAGGGTAGCGAGCTCCTACGAGCAGTACTTC.

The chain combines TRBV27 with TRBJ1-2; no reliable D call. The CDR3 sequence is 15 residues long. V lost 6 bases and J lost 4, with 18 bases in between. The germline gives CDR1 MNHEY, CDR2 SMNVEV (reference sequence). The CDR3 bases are TGTGCCAGCAGCTTGGACGGCGACCTTTTCTATGGCTACACCTTC. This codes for CASSLDGDLFYGYTF.

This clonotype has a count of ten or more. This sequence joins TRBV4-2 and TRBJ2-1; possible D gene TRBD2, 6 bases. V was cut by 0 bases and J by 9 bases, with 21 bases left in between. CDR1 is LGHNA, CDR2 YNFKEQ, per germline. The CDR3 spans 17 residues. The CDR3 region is CASSQDPAGTRSIEQFF. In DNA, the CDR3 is TGTGCCAGCAGCCAAGATCCTGCCGGGACTCGTTCAATTGAGCAGTTCTTC.

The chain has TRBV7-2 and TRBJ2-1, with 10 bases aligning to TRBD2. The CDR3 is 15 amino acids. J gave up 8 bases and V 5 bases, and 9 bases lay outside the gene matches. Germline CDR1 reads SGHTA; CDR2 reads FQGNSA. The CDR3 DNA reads TGTGCCAGCAGCATTAGCGGGAGGTCTATGGATGAGCAGTTCTTC. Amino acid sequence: CASSISGRSMDEQFF.